The T cell receptor (beta chain) described here comes from a study of siplizumab effects on memory and regulatory T cells. Between the trimmed V and J ends, which lost 3 bases and 3 bases, there was a span of 14 bases. The germline V gene encodes CDR1 SEHNR and CDR2 FQNEAQ (reference sequence). The CDR3 has 15 amino acids. For this clone: What it recognizes is unknown.

Roughly 95,000 TCR templates per sample were assayed. Only in-frame clones appear in the TCRdb table, and some are missing; sequencing was by immunoSEQ multiplex PCR. The sample has over 80,000 clones, 85% to 95% seen once. Study-level results: Naive T cells looked more diverse than memory cells, and they looked like major contributors to the alloresponse. Siplizumab led to significantly less abundant alloreactive sequences that could be traced back to unstimulated CD4+ memory cells. A minor share of alloreactive clones matched unstimulated subsets.

The J gene is TRBJ2-5, the V gene TRBV7-9, with a possible D match to TRBD1 (5 bases). The origin of this receptor is a human donor in good health. Sequencing used non-Treg CD4+ T cells sorted from blood. The DNA of the CDR3 is TGTGCCAGCAGCTTTTATTCACAGGCAGAAGAGACCCAGTACTTC. Its protein is CASSFYSQAEETQYF. Full variable domain (remainder filled in from reference TRBV7-9 and TRBJ2-5): DTGVSQNPRHKITKRGQNVTFRCDPISEHNRLYWYRQTLGQGPEFLTYFQNEAQLEKSRLLSDRFSAERPKGSFSTLEIQRTEQGDSAMYLCASSFYSQAEETQYFGPGTRLLVL.